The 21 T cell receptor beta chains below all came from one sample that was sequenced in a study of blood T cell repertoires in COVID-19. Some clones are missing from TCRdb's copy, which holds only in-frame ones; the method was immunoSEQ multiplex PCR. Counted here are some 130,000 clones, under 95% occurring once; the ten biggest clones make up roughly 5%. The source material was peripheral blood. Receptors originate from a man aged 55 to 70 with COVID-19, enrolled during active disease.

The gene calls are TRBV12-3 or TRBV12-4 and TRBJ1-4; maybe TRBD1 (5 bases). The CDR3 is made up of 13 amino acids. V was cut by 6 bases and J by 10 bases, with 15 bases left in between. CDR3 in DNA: TGTGCCAGCAGCCAGGGCCGTAGGGGAAAACTGTTTTTT. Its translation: CASSQGRRGKLFF.

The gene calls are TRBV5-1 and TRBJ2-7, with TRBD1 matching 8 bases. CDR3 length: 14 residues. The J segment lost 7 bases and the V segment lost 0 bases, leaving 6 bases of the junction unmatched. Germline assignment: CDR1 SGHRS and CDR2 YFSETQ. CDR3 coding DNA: TGCGCCAGCAGCTTGGTGCAGGGGGCAGGGGAGCAGTACTTC. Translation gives CASSLVQGAGEQYF.

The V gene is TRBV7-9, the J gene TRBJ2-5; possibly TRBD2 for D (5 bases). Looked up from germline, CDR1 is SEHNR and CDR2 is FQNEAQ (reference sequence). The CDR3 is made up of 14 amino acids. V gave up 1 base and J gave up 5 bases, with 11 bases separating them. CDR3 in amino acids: CASSLGGARETQYF. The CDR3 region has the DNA TGTGCCAGCAGCTTAGGGGGAGCACGGGAGACCCAGTACTTC.

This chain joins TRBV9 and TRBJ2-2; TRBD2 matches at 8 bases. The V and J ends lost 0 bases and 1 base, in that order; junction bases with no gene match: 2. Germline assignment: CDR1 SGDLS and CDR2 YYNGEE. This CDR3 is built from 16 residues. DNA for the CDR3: TGTGCCAGCAGCGTAGCTACTAGCGGGAACACCGGGGAGCTGTTTTTT. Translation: CASSVATSGNTGELFF.

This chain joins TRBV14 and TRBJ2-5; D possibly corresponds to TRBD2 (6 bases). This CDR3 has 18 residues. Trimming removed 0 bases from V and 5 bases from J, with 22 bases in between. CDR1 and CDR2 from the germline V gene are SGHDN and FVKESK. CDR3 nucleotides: TGTGCCAGCAGCCAAGAACCCTACCGTGGGGAGGTGGGGGAGACCCAGTACTTC. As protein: CASSQEPYRGEVGETQYF.

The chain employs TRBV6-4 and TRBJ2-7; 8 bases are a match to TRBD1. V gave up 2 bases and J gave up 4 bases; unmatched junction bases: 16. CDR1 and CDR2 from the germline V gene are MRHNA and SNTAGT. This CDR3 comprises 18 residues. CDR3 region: CASSDPALQGAPRYEQYF. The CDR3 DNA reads TGTGCCAGCAGTGACCCCGCCTTGCAGGGGGCCCCTAGGTACGAGCAGTACTTC.

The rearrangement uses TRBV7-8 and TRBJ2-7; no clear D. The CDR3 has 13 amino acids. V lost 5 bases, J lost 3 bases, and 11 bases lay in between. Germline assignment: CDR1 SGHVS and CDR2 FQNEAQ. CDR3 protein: CASSPFPLYEQYF. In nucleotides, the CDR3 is TGTGCCAGCAGCCCCTTTCCCCTCTACGAGCAGTACTTC.

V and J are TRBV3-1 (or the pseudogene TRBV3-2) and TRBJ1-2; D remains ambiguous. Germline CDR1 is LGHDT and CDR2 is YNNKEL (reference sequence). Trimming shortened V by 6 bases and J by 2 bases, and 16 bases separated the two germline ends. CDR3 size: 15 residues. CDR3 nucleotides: TGTGCCAGCAGTCGTATGCCCGCGTCCAACTATGGCTACACCTTC. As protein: CASSRMPASNYGYTF.

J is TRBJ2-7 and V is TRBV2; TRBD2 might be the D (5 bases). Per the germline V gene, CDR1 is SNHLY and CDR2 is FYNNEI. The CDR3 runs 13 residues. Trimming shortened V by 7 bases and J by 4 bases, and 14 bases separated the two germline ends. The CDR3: CASKRETGYEQYF. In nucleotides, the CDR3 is TGTGCCAGCAAACGGGAAACTGGTTACGAGCAGTACTTC.

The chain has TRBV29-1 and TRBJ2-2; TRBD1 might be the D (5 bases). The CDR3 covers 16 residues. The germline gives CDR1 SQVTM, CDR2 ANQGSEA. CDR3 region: CTTPVKGPYSTGELFF. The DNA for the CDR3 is TGCACCACCCCGGTCAAGGGGCCCTATAGCACCGGGGAGCTGTTTTTT.

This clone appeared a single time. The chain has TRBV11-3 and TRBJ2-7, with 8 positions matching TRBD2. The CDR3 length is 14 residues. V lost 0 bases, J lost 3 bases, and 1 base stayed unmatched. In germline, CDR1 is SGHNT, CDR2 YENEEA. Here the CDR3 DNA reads TGTGCCAGCAGCTTAGACACTAGCGGCTACGAGCAGTACTTC. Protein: CASSLDTSGYEQYF.

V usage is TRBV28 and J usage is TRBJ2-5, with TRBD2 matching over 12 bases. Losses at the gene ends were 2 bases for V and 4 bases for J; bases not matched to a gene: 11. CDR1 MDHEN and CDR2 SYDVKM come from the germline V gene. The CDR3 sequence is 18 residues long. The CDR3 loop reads CASSLKGLAGRGGETQYF. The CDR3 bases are TGTGCCAGCAGTTTAAAAGGACTAGCGGGAAGGGGGGGAGAGACCCAGTACTTC.

In DNA, the CDR3 is TGTGCCAGCAGCCCGCCGGGGCGGGGGGGCACAGATACGCAGTATTTT. Translating gives CASSPPGRGGTDTQYF. This chain links TRBV5-4 with TRBJ2-3; TRBD2 aligns across 8 bases. The V gene's germline CDR1 is SGHNT and CDR2 YYREEE (reference sequence). The CDR3 spans 16 residues. V dropped 4 bases and J dropped 1; count of bases not matched to a gene: 8.

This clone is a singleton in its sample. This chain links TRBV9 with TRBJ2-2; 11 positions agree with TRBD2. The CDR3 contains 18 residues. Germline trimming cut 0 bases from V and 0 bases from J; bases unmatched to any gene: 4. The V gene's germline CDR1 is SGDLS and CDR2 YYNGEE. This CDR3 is CASSVDLAGGSNTGELFF. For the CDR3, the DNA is TGTGCCAGCAGCGTAGATCTAGCGGGAGGTTCGAACACCGGGGAGCTGTTTTTT.

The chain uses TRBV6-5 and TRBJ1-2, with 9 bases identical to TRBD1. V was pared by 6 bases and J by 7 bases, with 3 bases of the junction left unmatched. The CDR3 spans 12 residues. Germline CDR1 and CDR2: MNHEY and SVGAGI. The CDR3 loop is CASRGTGSGYTF. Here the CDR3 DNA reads TGTGCCAGCAGGGGGACAGGGAGTGGCTACACCTTC.

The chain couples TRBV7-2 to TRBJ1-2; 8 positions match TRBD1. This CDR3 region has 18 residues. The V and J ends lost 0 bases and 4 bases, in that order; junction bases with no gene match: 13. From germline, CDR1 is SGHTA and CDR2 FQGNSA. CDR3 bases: TGTGCCAGCAGCTTAGCTCAGATCGGGGACAGGACACTCTATGGCTACACCTTC. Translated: CASSLAQIGDRTLYGYTF. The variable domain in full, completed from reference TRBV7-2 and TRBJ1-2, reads GAGVSQSPSNKVTEKGKDVELRCDPISGHTALYWYRQSLGQGLEFLIYFQGNSAPDKSGLPSDRFSAERTGGSVSTLTIQRTQQEDSAVYLCASSLAQIGDRTLYGYTFGSGTRLTVV.

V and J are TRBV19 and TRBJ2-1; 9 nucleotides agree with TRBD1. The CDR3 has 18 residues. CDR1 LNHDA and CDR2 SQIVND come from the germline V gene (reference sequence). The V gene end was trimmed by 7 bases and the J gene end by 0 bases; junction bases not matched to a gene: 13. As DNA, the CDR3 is TGTGCCAGTAAGGAGACAGGGGGACATTATTTCTCCTACAATGAGCAGTTCTTC. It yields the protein CASKETGGHYFSYNEQFF.

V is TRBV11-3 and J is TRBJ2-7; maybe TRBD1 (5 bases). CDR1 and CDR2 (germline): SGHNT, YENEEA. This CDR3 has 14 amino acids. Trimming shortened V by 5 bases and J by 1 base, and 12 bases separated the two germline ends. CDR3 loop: CASSPGQGSYEQYF. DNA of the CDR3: TGTGCCAGCAGCCCCGGTCAGGGATCCTACGAGCAGTACTTC.

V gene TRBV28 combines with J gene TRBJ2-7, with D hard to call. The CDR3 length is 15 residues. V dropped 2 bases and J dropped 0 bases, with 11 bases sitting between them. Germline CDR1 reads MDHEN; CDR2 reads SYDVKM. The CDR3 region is CASSLDTSYSYEQYF. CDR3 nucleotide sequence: TGTGCCAGCAGTTTAGACACCTCTTACTCCTACGAGCAGTACTTC.

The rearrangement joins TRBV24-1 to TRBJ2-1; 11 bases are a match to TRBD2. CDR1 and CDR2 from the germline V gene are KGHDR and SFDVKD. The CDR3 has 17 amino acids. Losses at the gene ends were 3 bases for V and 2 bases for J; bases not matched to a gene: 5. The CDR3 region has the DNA TGTGCCACCAGTGATGTACTAGCGGGAGACACCTACAATGAGCAGTTCTTC. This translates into CATSDVLAGDTYNEQFF.

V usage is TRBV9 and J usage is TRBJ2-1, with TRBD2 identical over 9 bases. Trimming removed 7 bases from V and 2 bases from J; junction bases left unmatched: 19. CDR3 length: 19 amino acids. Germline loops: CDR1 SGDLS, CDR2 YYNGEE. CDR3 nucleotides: TGTGCCAGCTCCCCCGGATCTAGCGGGACCTCGACCCCCTACAATGAGCAGTTCTTC. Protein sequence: CASSPGSSGTSTPYNEQFF.